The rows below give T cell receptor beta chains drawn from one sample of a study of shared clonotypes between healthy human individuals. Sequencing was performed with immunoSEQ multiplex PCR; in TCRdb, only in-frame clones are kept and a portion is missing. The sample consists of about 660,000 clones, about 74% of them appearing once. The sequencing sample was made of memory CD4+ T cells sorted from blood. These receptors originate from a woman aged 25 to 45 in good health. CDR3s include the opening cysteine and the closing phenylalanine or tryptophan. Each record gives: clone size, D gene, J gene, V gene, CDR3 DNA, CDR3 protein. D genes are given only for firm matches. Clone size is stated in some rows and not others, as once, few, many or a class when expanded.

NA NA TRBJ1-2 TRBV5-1 TGCGCCAGCAGCATAGGGACCGCAAGTCCGGGCTACACCTTC CASSIGTASPGYTF
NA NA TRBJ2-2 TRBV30 TGTGCCTGGAGCCCAGGGGGGGGACGGGGCACCGGGGAGCTGTTTTTT CAWSPGGGRGTGELFF
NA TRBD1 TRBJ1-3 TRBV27 TGTGCCAGCAGCCTTACCGGGACAGGGGGCGGAGGAAACACCATATATTTT CASSLTGTGGGGNTIYF
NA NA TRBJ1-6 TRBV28 TGTGCCAGCAGTTCCGGGACGCTGGGGAATTCACCCCTCCACTTT CASSSGTLGNSPLHF
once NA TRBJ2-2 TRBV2 TGTGCCAGCAGTGTGCAGGGGGGAACCGGGGAGCTGTTTTTT CASSVQGGTGELFF
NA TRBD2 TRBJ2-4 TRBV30 TGTGCCTGGAGTCAACTAGCGGGCCAGAACATTCAGTACTTC CAWSQLAGQNIQYF
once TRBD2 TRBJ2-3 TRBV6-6 TGTGCCAGCAGTTCCAGCGGGGGCACAGATACGCAGTATTTT CASSSSGGTDTQYF
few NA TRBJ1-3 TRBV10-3 TGTGCCATCAGTGACACCGGGAGCTCTGGAAACACCATATATTTT CAISDTGSSGNTIYF
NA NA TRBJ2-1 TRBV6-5 TGTGCCAGCGCTGGAATAGCGACTGTAAAGGAGCAGTTCTTC CASAGIATVKEQFF
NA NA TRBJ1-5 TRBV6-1 TGTGCCAGCAACATAAACGTTAATCAGCCCCAGCATTTT CASNINVNQPQHF
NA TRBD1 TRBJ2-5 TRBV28 TGTGCCAGCAGTACAGGACAGGTCAGAGAGACCCAGTACTTC CASSTGQVRETQYF
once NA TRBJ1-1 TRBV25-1 TGTGCCAGCAGTGAGAACCGCGGGCACACTGAAGCTTTCTTT CASSENRGHTEAFF
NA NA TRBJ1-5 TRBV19 TGTGCCAGTAGTCTCTTACAGAGCAATCAGCCCCAGCATTTT CASSLLQSNQPQHF
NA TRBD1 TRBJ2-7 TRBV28 TGTGCCAGCAGCCTAGACAGGGGTTGGGACTACGAGCAGTACTTC CASSLDRGWDYEQYF
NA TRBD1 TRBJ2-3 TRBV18 TGTGCCAGCTCACCCCAGACAGGGGCGGGCACAGATACGCAGTATTTT CASSPQTGAGTDTQYF
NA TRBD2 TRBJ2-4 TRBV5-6 TGTGCCAGCAGCTCATGGACTAGTGCCAGCCCATTAGCCAAAAACATTCAGTACTTC CASSSWTSASPLAKNIQYF
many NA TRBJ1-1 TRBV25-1 TGTGCCAGCAGTGAACCGACAGGGAACACTGAAGCTTTCTTT CASSEPTGNTEAFF
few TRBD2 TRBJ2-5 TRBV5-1 TGCGCCAGCAGCTTGGGTCGTAGCGGGAGGGAGACCCAGTACTTC CASSLGRSGRETQYF
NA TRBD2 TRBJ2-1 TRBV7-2 TGTGCCAGCAGCCATAATGTACTAGCGGACAATGAGCAGTTCTTC CASSHNVLADNEQFF
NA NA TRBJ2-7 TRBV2 TGTGCCAGCCTCGGGACGCTCGAGCAGTACTTC CASLGTLEQYF
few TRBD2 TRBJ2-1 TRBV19 TGTGCCAGTAGGACGGGACTAGTCCTCGATGAGCAGTTCTTC CASRTGLVLDEQFF
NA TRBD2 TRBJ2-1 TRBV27 TGTGCCAGCAGTTCGGCTAGCGGGAGTAGAGATGAGCAGTTCTTC CASSSASGSRDEQFF
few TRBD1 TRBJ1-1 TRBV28 TGTGCCAGCAGTAGGGGACAGGGTTTGGAAGCTTTCTTT CASSRGQGLEAFF
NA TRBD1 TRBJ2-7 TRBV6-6 TGTGCCAGCAGGGACCCCGGGACAGGGAACTACGAGCAGTACTTC CASRDPGTGNYEQYF
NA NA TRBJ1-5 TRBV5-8 TGTGCCAGCAGCTTGAGGAGCTCAGCGGGGGGCAATCAGCCCCAGCATTTT CASSLRSSAGGNQPQHF
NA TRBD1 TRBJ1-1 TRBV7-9 TGTGCCAGCAGCCCTAGACAGGGGGGGGACACTGAAGCTTTCTTT CASSPRQGGDTEAFF
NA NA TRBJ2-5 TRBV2 TGTGCCAGCAAGGAGTTCCAAGAGACCCAGTACTTC CASKEFQETQYF
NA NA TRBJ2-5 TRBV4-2 TGTGCCAGCAGCCAAGATTGGGGGTCTAAGGCGACCCAGTACTTC CASSQDWGSKATQYF
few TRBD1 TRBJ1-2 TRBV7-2 TGTGCCAGCAGCTTAGCCTACAGGGGTCGCTACACCTTC CASSLAYRGRYTF
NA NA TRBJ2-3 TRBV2 TGTGCCAGCACGGGCGGCAGGTGGATAGATACGCAGTATTTT CASTGGRWIDTQYF
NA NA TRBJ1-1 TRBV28 TGTGCCAGCAGCCCCACAGGGCTGAACACTGAAGCTTTCTTT CASSPTGLNTEAFF
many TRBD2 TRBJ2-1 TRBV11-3 TGTGCCAGCAGCCCGAGCGGGAGGATATCAAATGAGCAGTTCTTC CASSPSGRISNEQFF
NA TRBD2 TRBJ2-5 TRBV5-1 TGCGCCAGCAGCTTGAGCGGCGGGAGGTTGGGTGAGACCCAGTACTTC CASSLSGGRLGETQYF
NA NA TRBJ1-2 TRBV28 TGTGCCAGCACCCATCGGGGCCCCGGTGGCTACACCTTC CASTHRGPGGYTF
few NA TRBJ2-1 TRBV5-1 TGCGCCAGCAGCTTGGACTACAACTCCTACAATGAGCAGTTCTTC CASSLDYNSYNEQFF
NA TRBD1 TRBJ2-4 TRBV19 TGTGCCAGTACCTTCGGGGACAGCAAAGGGGACATTCAGTACTTC CASTFGDSKGDIQYF
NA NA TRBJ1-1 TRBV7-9 TGTGCCAGCAGCCGAAAGGGGAACACTGAAGCTTTCTTT CASSRKGNTEAFF
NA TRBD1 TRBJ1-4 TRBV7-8 TGTGCCAGCAGCCCCAGGGCGCAGGGGGTATATGAAAAACTGTTTTTT CASSPRAQGVYEKLFF
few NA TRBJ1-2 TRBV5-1 TGCGCCAGCAGCTATTCTGGGGGAATGGACTATGGCTACACCTTC CASSYSGGMDYGYTF
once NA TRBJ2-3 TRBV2 TGTGCCAGCAGTGGAAAGGAAATGGATACGCAGTATTTT CASSGKEMDTQYF
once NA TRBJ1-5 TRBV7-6 TGTGCCAGCAGCCCCATAGAGACAGCTAGCAATCAGCCCCAGCATTTT CASSPIETASNQPQHF
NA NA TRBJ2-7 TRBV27 TGTGCCAGCAGCCAGATTGGCTTAGGGTCCTACGAGCAGTACTTC CASSQIGLGSYEQYF
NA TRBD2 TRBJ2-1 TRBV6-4 TGTGCCAGCAGTGACTCTGGGACTAGCGGCTACAATGAGCAGTTCTTC CASSDSGTSGYNEQFF
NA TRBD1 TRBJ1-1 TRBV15 TGTGCCACCAGCAAAGGTATACCGGGACAGGGGGACCTGAACACTGAAGCTTTCTTT CATSKGIPGQGDLNTEAFF
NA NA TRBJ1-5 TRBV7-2 TGTGCCAGCAGCTTAAATGGAGGGGATCAGCCCCAGCATTTT CASSLNGGDQPQHF
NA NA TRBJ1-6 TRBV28 TGTGCCAGCAGTTTATGGGTCGGGCAGGCCGAATCACCCCTCCACTTT CASSLWVGQAESPLHF
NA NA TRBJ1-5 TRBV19 TGTGCCAGTAGTATCTCCAGGGATCAGCCCCAGCATTTT CASSISRDQPQHF
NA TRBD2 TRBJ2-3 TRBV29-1 TGCAGCGTTGAAGGCTGGACTAGCGGGAGGGCCCGCACAGATACGCAGTATTTT CSVEGWTSGRARTDTQYF
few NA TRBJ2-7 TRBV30 TGTGCCTGGAGTCGAGGACTCGGTGCAGACGAGCAGTACTTC CAWSRGLGADEQYF
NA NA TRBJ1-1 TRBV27 TGTGCCACCGCCCCAACATTTGAAGCTTTCTTT CATAPTFEAFF
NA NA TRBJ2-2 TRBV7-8 TGTGCCAGCAGCCTACGACAGGGAGCGGGCCCCGCGGGGGAGCTGTTTTTT CASSLRQGAGPAGELFF
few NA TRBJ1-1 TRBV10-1 TGCGCCAGCAGTGAGTCCTGGGGGCGTCAAGCTTTCTTT CASSESWGRQAFF
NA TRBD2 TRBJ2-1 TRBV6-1 TGTGCCAGCAGAGCACTAGCGGGAGGGCACAATGAGCAGTTCTTC CASRALAGGHNEQFF
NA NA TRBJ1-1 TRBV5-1 TGCGCCAGCAGCTTGGGCATCATGAACACTGAAGCTTTCTTT CASSLGIMNTEAFF
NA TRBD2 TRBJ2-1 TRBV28 TGTGCCAGCAGTTCCCGGGGTAGCGGGAGGGCTGATGAGCAGTTCTTC CASSSRGSGRADEQFF
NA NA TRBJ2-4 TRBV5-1 TGCGCCAGCAGCTTGCGTTTCGCGGCCGCCAAAAACATTCAGTACTTC CASSLRFAAAKNIQYF
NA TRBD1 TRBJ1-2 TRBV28 TGTGCCAGCAGACCTACGACAGGGGGCAGGTATGGCTACACCTTC CASRPTTGGRYGYTF
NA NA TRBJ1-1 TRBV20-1 TGCAGTGCTAGCAGCAGCACTGAAGCTTTCTTT CSASSSTEAFF
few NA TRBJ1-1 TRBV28 TGTGCCAGCTTCGCGGGCCACACTGAAGCTTTCTTT CASFAGHTEAFF
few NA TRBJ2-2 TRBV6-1 TGTGCCACAAAGAGGGGTATCTTGGACACCGGGGAGCTGTTTTTT CATKRGILDTGELFF